The 5 T cell receptor beta chains listed next were all sequenced from one sample in a study of blood T cell repertoires in COVID-19. Here immunoSEQ multiplex PCR was the method, and the copy in TCRdb shows in-frame clones only, minus some. The table shows 100,000 to 150,000 clones, with 88% occurring only once. Sample: peripheral blood. These receptors were obtained from a man aged 50 to 59 with acute or convalescent COVID-19.

The chain couples TRBV19 to TRBJ2-1; D not certain. Trimming pared 8 bases from V and 2 bases from J, leaving 13 bases between. Germline CDR1 reads LNHDA; CDR2 reads SQIVND (reference sequence). The CDR3 is made up of 14 amino acids. The CDR3 nucleotides read TGTGCCAGTGGTGAGGAGACCACCTACAATGAGCAGTTCTTC. Its protein is CASGEETTYNEQFF.

In its sample, this clone was seen once. DNA for the CDR3: TGTGCCAGCAGCTCGGACAGGGGCGGTGGTCAGCCCCAGCATTTT. Amino acid sequence: CASSSDRGGGQPQHF. This rearrangement joins TRBV5-4 to TRBJ1-5, with TRBD1 matching over 9 bases. Germline V CDR1 and CDR2: SGHNT, YYREEE (reference sequence). J was trimmed by 6 bases and V by 3 bases; bases with no gene match: 7. This CDR3 has 15 residues.

This clone appeared a single time. V and J are TRBV29-1 and TRBJ1-4, with a tentative D call TRBD1 (5 bases). CDR3 length: 13 amino acids. Germline CDR1 is SQVTM and CDR2 is ANQGSEA. Trimming cost V 7 bases and J 3 bases, with 12 bases left between them. CDR3 loop: CSGSQAPNEKLFF. CDR3 nucleotide sequence: TGCAGCGGCTCACAGGCCCCTAATGAAAAACTGTTTTTT.

The V gene is TRBV4-2, the J gene TRBJ1-6; TRBD1 agrees at 7 bases. Germline V gives CDR1 LGHNA, CDR2 YNFKEQ. The CDR3 length is 16 residues. V dropped 2 bases and J dropped 7; count of bases not matched to a gene: 8. The CDR3 region has the DNA TGTGCCAGCAGCCAATCAAGACAGGGTCCCAATTCACCCCTCCACTTT. Protein product: CASSQSRQGPNSPLHF.

This clone was detected a few times. The genes are TRBV24-1 and TRBJ1-1; D ambiguous. The germline V gene encodes CDR1 KGHDR and CDR2 SFDVKD. This CDR3 comprises 15 residues. The ends were cut back, 2 bases at V and 5 bases at J, with 14 bases in the middle. CDR3 in DNA: TGTGCCACCAGTGATTCGGCGGGATGGAAGACTGAAGCTTTCTTT. It codes for CATSDSAGWKTEAFF.